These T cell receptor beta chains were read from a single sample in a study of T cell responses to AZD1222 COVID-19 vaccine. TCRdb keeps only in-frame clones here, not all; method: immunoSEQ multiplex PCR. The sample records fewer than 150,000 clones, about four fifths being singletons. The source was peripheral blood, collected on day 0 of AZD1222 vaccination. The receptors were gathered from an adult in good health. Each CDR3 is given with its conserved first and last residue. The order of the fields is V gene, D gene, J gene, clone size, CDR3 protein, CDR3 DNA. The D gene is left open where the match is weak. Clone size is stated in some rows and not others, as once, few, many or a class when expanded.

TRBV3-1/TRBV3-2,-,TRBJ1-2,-,CASSQDLVLQGHGYTF,TGTGCCAGCAGCCAAGATCTTGTTCTACAGGGCCATGGCTACACCTTC
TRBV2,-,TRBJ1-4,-,CASSDDAAGLGELFF,TGTGCCAGCAGTGATGATGCGGCGGGACTAGGGGAACTGTTTTTT
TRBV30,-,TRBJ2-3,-,CAWSGKGIGTDTQYF,TGTGCCTGGAGTGGTAAGGGGATCGGCACAGATACGCAGTATTTT
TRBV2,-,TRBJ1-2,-,CASSEINSGYTF,TGTGCCAGCAGTGAAATAAATTCGGGCTACACCTTC
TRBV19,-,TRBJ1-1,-,CASSFTGPQRNTEAFF,TGTGCCAGTAGTTTCACGGGTCCCCAGCGCAACACTGAAGCTTTCTTT
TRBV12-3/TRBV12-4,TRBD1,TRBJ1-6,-,CASSLRQGGPLHF,TGTGCCAGCAGTCTGAGACAGGGTGGCCCCCTCCACTTT
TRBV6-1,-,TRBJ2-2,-,CASSEEWAGELFF,TGTGCCAGCAGTGAAGAATGGGCCGGGGAGCTGTTTTTT
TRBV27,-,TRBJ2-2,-,CASRSRAGGQNTGELFF,TGTGCCAGCAGATCTAGGGCCGGGGGGCAGAACACCGGGGAGCTGTTTTTT
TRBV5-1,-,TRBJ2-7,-,CASSLEGIVSYEQYF,TGCGCCAGCAGCTTGGAAGGGATCGTCTCCTACGAGCAGTACTTC
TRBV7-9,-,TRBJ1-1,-,CASSLVEARNPEAFF,TGTGCCAGCAGCTTAGTAGAGGCCAGGAACCCTGAAGCTTTCTTT
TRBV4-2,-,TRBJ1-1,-,CASSQKPGLNTEAFF,TGTGCCAGCAGCCAAAAGCCAGGGCTGAACACTGAAGCTTTCTTT
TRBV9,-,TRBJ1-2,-,CASSVGPDPQANGYTF,TGTGCCAGCAGCGTAGGACCGGACCCTCAAGCTAATGGCTACACCTTC
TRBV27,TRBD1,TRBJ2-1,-,CASSSGTGGHNEQFF,TGTGCCAGCAGTTCGGGGACAGGGGGCCACAATGAGCAGTTCTTC
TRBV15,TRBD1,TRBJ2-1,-,CATSRAGTGVGNEQFF,TGTGCCACCAGCAGGGCCGGGACAGGGGTCGGGAATGAGCAGTTCTTC
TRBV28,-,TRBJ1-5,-,CASSSGGRNQPQHF,TGTGCCAGCAGCTCCGGGGGGCGGAATCAGCCCCAGCATTTT
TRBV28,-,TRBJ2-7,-,CASSFGFRTADSYEQYF,TGTGCCAGCAGTTTTGGGTTTAGGACAGCGGATTCCTACGAGCAGTACTTC
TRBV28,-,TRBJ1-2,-,CASSWGQKNYGYTF,TGTGCCAGCAGTTGGGGGCAGAAGAACTATGGCTACACCTTC
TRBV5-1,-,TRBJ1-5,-,CASTVINQPQHF,TGCGCCAGCACTGTTATTAATCAGCCCCAGCATTTT
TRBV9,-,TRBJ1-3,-,CASSEFGGDLSGNTIYF,TGTGCCAGCAGCGAGTTCGGCGGGGATCTCTCTGGAAACACCATATATTTT
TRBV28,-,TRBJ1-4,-,CASSDSGEKLFF,TGTGCCAGCAGCGATAGCGGCGAAAAACTGTTTTTT
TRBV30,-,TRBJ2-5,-,CALEGRGQQETQYF,TGTGCCTTGGAGGGCAGGGGTCAACAAGAGACCCAGTACTTC
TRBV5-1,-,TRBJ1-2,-,CASSLTNPGDYGYTF,TGCGCCAGCAGCTTGACCAACCCAGGGGACTATGGCTACACCTTC
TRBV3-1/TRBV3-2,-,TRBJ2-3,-,CASTRGLFTDTQYF,TGTGCTTCAACTCGGGGGCTCTTCACAGATACGCAGTATTTT
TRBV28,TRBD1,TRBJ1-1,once,CAAGRGEGTEAFF,TGTGCCGCGGGCAGGGGGGAGGGCACTGAAGCTTTCTTT
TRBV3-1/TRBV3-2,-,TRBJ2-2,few,CASSQATHTGELFF,TGTGCCAGCAGCCAAGCAACACACACCGGGGAGCTGTTTTTT
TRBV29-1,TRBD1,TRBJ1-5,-,CSAGQGRNQPQHF,TGCAGCGCCGGACAGGGCCGCAATCAGCCCCAGCATTTT
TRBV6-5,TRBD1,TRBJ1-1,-,CASSSRQGSTEAFF,TGTGCCAGCAGTTCCCGACAGGGGTCTACTGAAGCTTTCTTT
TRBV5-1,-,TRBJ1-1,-,CASSLYQKTEAFF,TGCGCCAGCAGCTTGTATCAGAAGACTGAAGCTTTCTTT
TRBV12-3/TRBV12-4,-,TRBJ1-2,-,CASSREAGGYTF,TGTGCCAGCAGCCGGGAAGCAGGTGGCTACACCTTC
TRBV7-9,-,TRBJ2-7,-,CASSLVGYEQYF,TGTGCCAGCAGCTTAGTAGGTTACGAGCAGTACTTC
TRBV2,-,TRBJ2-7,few,CASSERQRAKPFYYEQYF,TGTGCCAGCAGTGAAAGGCAGCGGGCGAAACCCTTTTACTACGAGCAGTACTTC
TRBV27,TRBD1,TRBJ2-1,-,CASSWNRGPDNEQFF,TGTGCCAGCAGTTGGAATAGGGGGCCGGATAATGAGCAGTTCTTC
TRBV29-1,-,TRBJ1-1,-,CSVVVIPEAFF,TGCAGCGTTGTGGTGATACCTGAAGCTTTCTTT
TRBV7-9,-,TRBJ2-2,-,CASSWDTTGELFF,TGTGCCAGCAGCTGGGACACCACCGGGGAGCTGTTTTTT
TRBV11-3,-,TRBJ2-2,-,CASSPDTGELFF,TGTGCCAGCAGCCCCGACACCGGGGAGCTGTTTTTT
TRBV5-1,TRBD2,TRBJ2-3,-,CASSLGLAGGFGTDTQYF,TGCGCCAGCAGCTTGGGACTAGCGGGGGGGTTTGGTACAGATACGCAGTATTTT
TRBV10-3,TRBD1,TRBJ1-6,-,CAISLQGDLSYNSPLHF,TGTGCCATCAGCCTCCAGGGGGACCTCTCCTATAATTCACCCCTCCACTTT
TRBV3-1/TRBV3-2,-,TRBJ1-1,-,CASSQDVRPQNTEAFF,TGTGCCAGCAGCCAAGATGTCAGACCCCAGAACACTGAAGCTTTCTTT
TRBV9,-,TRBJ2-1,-,CASSVAHLEGAVMEQFF,TGTGCCAGCAGCGTAGCCCACTTGGAGGGGGCTGTCATGGAGCAGTTCTTC
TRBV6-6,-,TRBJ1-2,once,CASSTLRTETPYGYTF,TGTGCCAGCAGTACACTCAGGACAGAGACTCCCTATGGCTACACCTTC
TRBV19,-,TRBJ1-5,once,CASSIGGRGGSNQPQHF,TGTGCCAGTAGTATAGGAGGCAGGGGCGGGAGCAATCAGCCCCAGCATTTT
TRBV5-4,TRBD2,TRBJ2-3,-,CASSLGGKRGVTDTQYF,TGTGCCAGCAGCCTCGGGGGTAAGCGGGGAGTGACAGATACGCAGTATTTT
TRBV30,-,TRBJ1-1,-,CAWSVQTLRGTEAFF,TGTGCCTGGAGTGTACAAACCCTGAGGGGAACTGAAGCTTTCTTT
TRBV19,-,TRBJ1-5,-,CASSIPGQGTSNQPQHF,TGTGCCAGTAGTATCCCGGGGCAGGGAACAAGCAATCAGCCCCAGCATTTT
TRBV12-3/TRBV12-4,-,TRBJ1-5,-,CASNLGSNQPQHF,TGTGCCAGCAACTTGGGGTCAAATCAGCCCCAGCATTTT
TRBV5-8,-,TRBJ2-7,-,CASSLGGLEQYF,TGTGCCAGCAGCTTGGGGGGTCTCGAGCAGTACTTC
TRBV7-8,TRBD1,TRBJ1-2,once,CASSGDRAEYGYTF,TGTGCCAGCAGCGGGGACAGGGCGGAGTATGGCTACACCTTC
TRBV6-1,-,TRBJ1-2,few,CASSEADGIGGYTF,TGTGCCAGCAGTGAAGCGGACGGCATTGGTGGCTACACCTTC
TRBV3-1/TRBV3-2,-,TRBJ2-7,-,CASSQGRGLTYEQYF,TGTGCCAGCAGCCAGGGACGGGGATTGACCTACGAGCAGTACTTC
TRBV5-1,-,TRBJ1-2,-,CASFEGKTNYGYTF,TGCGCCAGCTTCGAGGGGAAGACTAACTATGGCTACACCTTC
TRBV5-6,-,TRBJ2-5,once,CASSFPLTGLGYQETQYF,TGTGCCAGCAGCTTCCCACTTACTGGGCTAGGTTACCAAGAGACCCAGTACTTC